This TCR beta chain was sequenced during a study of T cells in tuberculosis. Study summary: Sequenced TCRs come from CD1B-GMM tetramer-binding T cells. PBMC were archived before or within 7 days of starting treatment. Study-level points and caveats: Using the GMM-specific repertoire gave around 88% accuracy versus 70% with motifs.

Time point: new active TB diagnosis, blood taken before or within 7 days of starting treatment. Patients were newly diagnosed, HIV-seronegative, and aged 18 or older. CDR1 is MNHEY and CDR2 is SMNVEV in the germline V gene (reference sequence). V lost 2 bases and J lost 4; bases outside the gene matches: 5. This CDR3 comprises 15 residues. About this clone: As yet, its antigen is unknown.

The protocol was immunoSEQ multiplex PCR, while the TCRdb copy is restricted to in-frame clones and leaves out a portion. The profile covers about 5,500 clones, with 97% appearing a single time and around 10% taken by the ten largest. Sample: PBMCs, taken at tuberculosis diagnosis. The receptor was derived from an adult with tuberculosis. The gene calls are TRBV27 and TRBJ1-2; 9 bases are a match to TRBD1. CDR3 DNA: TGTGCCAGCAGTTTAACAGGGGGCCCCGGCTATGGCTACACCTTC. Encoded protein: CASSLTGGPGYGYTF.